Listed here are 11 T cell receptor beta chains from one sample, sequenced in a study of blood T cell repertoires in COVID-19. Method: immunoSEQ multiplex PCR; TCRdb's copy keeps in-frame clones and lacks some. The sample records roughly 120,000 clones, approximately 80% being singletons. The sample consisted of peripheral blood. These receptors were collected from a human donor in a cohort sampled during active COVID-19.

The V gene is TRBV27, the J gene TRBJ2-7, with TRBD1 as a possible D gene (6 bases). CDR3 length: 12 amino acids. Trimming shortened V by 5 bases and J by 6 bases, and 11 bases separated the two germline ends. Germline V gene lookup returns CDR1 MNHEY and CDR2 SMNVEV (reference sequence). The CDR3 region has the DNA TGTGCCAGCAGTACACAGGGATCCGAGCAGTACTTC. Its protein is CASSTQGSEQYF.

The chain carries TRBV5-1 and TRBJ2-2, with 7 bases identical to TRBD1. Germline CDR1 reads SGHRS; CDR2 reads YFSETQ. V dropped 3 bases and J dropped 7; count of bases not matched to a gene: 3. This CDR3 has 13 amino acids. Here the CDR3 DNA reads TGCGCCAGCAGCTCACAGGGGAGCGGGGAGCTGTTTTTT. It yields the protein CASSSQGSGELFF.

The CDR3 DNA follows: TGTGCCAGTAGTATTGAGCGGGGGGGCAACAATGAGCAGTTCTTC. Translation: CASSIERGGNNEQFF. The chain combines TRBV19 with TRBJ2-1, with 10 bases matching TRBD2. CDR3 size: 15 residues. J gave up 5 bases and V 3 bases, and 4 bases lay outside the gene matches. CDR1 is LNHDA and CDR2 is SQIVND in the germline V gene (reference sequence).

This clone was counted once. This chain joins TRBV2 and TRBJ2-3; 10 bases line up with TRBD2. The CDR3 is 15 residues long. The germline V gene encodes CDR1 SNHLY and CDR2 FYNNEI. Losses at the gene ends were 7 bases for V and 0 bases for J; bases not matched to a gene: 4. CDR3 nucleotide sequence: TGTGCCAGCATAGCGGGGGGACCTAGCACAGATACGCAGTATTTT. Residues: CASIAGGPSTDTQYF.

The V and J genes are TRBV5-1 and TRBJ1-1; TRBD1 is a possible D gene (6 bases). The germline CDR1 and CDR2 sequences are SGHRS and YFSETQ. The V end was cut by 4 bases, the J end by 4 bases, with 14 bases between. CDR3 size: 14 residues. The CDR3 bases are TGCGCCAGCAGCATACAGGGATCCGGCACTGAAGCTTTCTTT. Translated: CASSIQGSGTEAFF.

V is TRBV6-2 or TRBV6-3 and J is TRBJ2-7; 11 nucleotides align to TRBD1. Trimming cost V 0 bases and J 4 bases; bases outside gene matches: 2. This CDR3 comprises 15 residues. The germline CDR1 and CDR2 sequences are MNHEY and SVGEGT. CDR3 coding DNA: TGTGCCAGCAGTTACTCCGGGACAGGGGGGTACGAGCAGTACTTC. This sequence encodes CASSYSGTGGYEQYF.

The rearrangement joins TRBV18 to TRBJ2-7, with 11 bases lining up with TRBD2. The CDR3 sequence is 15 residues long. Looked up from germline, CDR1 is KGHSH and CDR2 is LQKENI. J gave up 6 bases and V 3 bases, and 7 bases lay outside the gene matches. CDR3 protein: CASSPSSGGTPEQYF. The CDR3 coding sequence is TGTGCCAGCTCACCGTCTAGCGGGGGGACCCCCGAGCAGTACTTC.

In this sample, this clone turned up once. The chain uses TRBV27 and TRBJ1-5; 9 nucleotides align to TRBD1. Germline trimming cut 5 bases from V and 3 bases from J; bases unmatched to any gene: 2. Germline V gene sequence: CDR1 MNHEY, CDR2 SMNVEV (reference sequence). The CDR3 is made up of 14 amino acids. CDR3 sequence reads: CASSDRGDNQPQHF. In nucleotides, the CDR3 is TGTGCCAGCAGTGACAGGGGGGACAATCAGCCCCAGCATTTT.

This chain joins TRBV6-5 and TRBJ1-5, with D maybe TRBD1 (5 bases). V was pared by 4 bases and J by 2 bases, with 6 bases between. The germline V gene has CDR1 MNHEY and CDR2 SVGAGI. The CDR3 totals 13 residues. The CDR3 reads CASSLTGNQPQHF. CDR3 in DNA: TGTGCCAGCAGTTTGACAGGCAATCAGCCCCAGCATTTT.

J is TRBJ2-2 and V is TRBV10-2, with D maybe TRBD1 (6 bases). Germline V gene lookup returns CDR1 WSHSY and CDR2 SAAADI. The CDR3 runs to 13 residues. The V end lost 5 bases, the J end lost 7 bases, and 11 bases lay between the germline ends. CDR3 residues: CASSLNRVGELFF. For the CDR3, the DNA is TGCGCCAGCAGTCTTAACAGGGTCGGGGAGCTGTTTTTT.

This clone was seen only a few times. V is TRBV9 and J is TRBJ2-4, with TRBD2 as a possible D gene (6 bases). Trimming shortened V by 0 bases and J by 9 bases, and 13 bases separated the two germline ends. Germline V lookup: CDR1 SGDLS, CDR2 YYNGEE. The length of the CDR3 is 14 residues. The CDR3 nucleotides read TGTGCCAGCAGCGTAGGACTAGAAGTAGGCATTCAGTACTTC. Translated, it gives CASSVGLEVGIQYF.